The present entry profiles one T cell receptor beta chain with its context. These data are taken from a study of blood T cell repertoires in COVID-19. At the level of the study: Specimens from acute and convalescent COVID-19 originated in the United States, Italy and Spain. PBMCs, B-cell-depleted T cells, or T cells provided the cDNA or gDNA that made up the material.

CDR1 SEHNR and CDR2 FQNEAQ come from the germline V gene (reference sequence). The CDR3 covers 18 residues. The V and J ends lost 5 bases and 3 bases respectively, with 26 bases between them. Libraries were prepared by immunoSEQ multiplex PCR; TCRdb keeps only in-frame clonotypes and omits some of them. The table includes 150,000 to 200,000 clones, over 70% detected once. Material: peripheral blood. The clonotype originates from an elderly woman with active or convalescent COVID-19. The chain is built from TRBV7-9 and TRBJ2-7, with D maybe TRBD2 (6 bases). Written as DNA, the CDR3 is TGTGCCAGCAGCCCCCAACAAGTTTATCTCTTAGCGGACTACGAGCAGTACTTC. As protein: CASSPQQVYLLADYEQYF. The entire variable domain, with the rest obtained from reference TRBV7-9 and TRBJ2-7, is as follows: DTGVSQNPRHKITKRGQNVTFRCDPISEHNRLYWYRQTLGQGPEFLTYFQNEAQLEKSRLLSDRFSAERPKGSFSTLEIQRTEQGDSAMYLCASSPQQVYLLADYEQYFGPGTRLTVT.